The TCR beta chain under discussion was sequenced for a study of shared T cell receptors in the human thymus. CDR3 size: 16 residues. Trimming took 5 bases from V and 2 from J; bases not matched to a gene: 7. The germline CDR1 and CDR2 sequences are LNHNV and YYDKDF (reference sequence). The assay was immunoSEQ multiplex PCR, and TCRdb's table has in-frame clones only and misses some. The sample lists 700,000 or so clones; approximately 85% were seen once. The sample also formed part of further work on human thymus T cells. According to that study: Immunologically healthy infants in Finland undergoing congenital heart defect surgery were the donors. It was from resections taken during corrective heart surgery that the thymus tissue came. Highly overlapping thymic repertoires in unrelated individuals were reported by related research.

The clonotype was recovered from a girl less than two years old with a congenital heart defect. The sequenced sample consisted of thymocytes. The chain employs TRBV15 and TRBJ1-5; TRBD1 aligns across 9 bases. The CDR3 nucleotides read TGTGCCACCAGCTATAACCGACAGGGGGGCAATCAGCCCCAGCATTTT. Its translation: CATSYNRQGGNQPQHF.